This T cell receptor (beta chain) was identified during a study of identical twins. Study-level findings and limits: Models, which agreed with sharing between unrelated individuals, nonetheless underestimated the out-of-frame TCR alpha sharing seen in monozygotic twins. Findings depended on cross-sectional statistics rather than tracking the same donors.

The CDR3 has 14 residues. Trimming shortened V by 3 bases and J by 0 bases, and 8 bases separated the two germline ends. Germline V gene sequence: CDR1 SGHKS, CDR2 YYEKEE (reference sequence). This clonotype was seen at least ten times. The target antigen is unknown. Via MiXCR, TCRdb re-called the 5' RACE reads, giving one row per CDR3 protein. The data contain hundreds of thousands of distinct CDR3 sequences, less than 9% of them singletons. All donors comprised healthy Caucasians. These same data were also listed under a study on yellow fever vaccine responses in identical twins. From that paper: Reportedly, the T cell response mounted by twins to vaccine seemed partly convergent, partly personalized.

The clonotype originates from a woman aged 18-29 years in good health. The chain combines TRBV5-5 with TRBJ2-3; D unresolved. Sequencing was done on a sample of PBMCs. The chain's CDR3 is CASSSAWSTDTQYF. DNA for the CDR3: TGTGCCAGCAGCTCCGCTTGGAGCACAGATACGCAGTATTTT. Supplemented by reference TRBV5-5 and TRBJ2-3, the full variable domain reads DAGVTQSPTHLIKTRGQQVTLRCSPISGHKSVSWYQQVLGQGPQFIFQYYEKEERGRGNFPDRFSARQFPNYSSELNVNALLLGDSALYLCASSSAWSTDTQYFGPGTRLTVL.